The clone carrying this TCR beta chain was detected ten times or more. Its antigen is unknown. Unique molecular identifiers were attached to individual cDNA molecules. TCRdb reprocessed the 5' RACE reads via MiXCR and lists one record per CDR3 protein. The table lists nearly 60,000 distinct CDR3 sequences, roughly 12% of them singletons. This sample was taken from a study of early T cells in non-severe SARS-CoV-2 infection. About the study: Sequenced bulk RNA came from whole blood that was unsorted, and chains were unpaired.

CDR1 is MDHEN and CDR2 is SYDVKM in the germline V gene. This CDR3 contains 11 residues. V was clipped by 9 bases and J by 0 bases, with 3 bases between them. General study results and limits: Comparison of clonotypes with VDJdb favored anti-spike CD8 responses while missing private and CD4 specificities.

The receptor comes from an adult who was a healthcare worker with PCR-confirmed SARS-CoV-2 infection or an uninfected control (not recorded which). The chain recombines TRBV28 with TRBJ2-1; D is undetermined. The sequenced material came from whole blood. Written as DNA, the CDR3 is TGTGCCAGTCGCTCCTACAATGAGCAGTTCTTC. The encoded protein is CASRSYNEQFF.